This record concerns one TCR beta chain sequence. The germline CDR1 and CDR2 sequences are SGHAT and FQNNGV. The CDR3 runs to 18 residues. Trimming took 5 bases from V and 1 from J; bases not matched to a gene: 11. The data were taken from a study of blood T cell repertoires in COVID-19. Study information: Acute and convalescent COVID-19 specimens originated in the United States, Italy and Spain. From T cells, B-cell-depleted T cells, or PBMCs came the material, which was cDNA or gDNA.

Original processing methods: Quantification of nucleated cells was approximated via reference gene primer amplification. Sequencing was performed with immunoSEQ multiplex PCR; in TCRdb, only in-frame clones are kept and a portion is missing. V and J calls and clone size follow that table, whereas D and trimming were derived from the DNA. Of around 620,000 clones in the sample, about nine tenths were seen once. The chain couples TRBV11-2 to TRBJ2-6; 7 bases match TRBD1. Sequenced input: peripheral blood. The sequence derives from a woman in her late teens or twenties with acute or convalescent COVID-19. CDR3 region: CASSPTQGQSSGANVLTF. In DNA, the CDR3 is TGTGCCAGCAGCCCAACTCAGGGACAGAGTTCTGGGGCCAACGTCCTGACTTTC.